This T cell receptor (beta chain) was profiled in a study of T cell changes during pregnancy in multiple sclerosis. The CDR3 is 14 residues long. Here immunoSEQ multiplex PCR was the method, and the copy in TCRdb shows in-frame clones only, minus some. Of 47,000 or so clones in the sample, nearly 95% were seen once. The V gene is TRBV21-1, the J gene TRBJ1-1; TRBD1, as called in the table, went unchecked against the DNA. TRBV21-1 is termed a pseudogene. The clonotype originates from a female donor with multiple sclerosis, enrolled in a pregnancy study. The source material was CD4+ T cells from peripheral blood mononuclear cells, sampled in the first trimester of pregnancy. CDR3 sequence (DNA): TGTGCCACCTCCGCAACCCCTCAGGGGAGTGAAGCTTTCTTT. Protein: CATSATPQGSEAFF.